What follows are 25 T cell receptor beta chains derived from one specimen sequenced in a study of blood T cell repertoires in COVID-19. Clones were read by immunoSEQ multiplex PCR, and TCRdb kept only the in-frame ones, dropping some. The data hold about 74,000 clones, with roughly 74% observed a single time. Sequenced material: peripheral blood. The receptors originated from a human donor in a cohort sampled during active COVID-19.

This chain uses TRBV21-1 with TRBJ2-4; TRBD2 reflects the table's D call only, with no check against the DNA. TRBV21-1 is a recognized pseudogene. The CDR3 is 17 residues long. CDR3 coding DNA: TGTGCCAGCAGCAAAGAGCGCCTAGCGACAACGAAAAACATTCAGTACTTC. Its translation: CASSKERLATTKNIQYF.

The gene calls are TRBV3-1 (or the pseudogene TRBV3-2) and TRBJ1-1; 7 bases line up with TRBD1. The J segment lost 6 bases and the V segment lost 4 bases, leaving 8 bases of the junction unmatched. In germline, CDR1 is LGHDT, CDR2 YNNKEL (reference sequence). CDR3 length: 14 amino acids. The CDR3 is CASSLGQGGSEAFF. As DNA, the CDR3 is TGTGCCAGCAGCCTAGGTCAGGGGGGCTCTGAAGCTTTCTTT.

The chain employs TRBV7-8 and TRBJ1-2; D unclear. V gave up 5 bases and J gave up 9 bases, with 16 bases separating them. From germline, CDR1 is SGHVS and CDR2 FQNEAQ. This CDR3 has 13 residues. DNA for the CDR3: TGTGCCAGCAGCATCGACTCCCGGGGAAGCTACACCTTC. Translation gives CASSIDSRGSYTF.

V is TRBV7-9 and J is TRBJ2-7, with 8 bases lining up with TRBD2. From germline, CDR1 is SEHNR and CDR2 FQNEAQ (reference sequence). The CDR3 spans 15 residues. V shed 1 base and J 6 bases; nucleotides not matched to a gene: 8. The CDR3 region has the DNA TGTGCCAGCAGCTTAGACGGAGTCGGGAGGGCCGAGCAGTACTTC. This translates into CASSLDGVGRAEQYF.

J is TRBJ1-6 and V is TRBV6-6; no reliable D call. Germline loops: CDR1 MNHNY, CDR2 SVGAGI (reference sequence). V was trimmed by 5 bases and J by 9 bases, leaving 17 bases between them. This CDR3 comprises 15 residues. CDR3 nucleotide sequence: TGTGCCAGCAGTAGACCCGGGAGTACGGTTTCACCCCTCCACTTT. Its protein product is CASSRPGSTVSPLHF.

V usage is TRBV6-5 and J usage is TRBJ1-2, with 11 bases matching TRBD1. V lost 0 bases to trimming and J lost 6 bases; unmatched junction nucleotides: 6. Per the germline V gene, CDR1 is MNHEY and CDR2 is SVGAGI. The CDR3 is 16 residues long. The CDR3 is CASSYSSWTGGDGYTF. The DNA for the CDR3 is TGTGCCAGCAGTTACTCTTCCTGGACAGGGGGCGATGGCTACACCTTC.

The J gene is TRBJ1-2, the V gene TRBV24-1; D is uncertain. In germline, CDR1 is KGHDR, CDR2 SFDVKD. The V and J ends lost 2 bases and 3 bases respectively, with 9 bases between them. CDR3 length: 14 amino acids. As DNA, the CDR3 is TGTGCCACCAGTGATTCCGGCAGGCACTATGGCTACACCTTC. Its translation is CATSDSGRHYGYTF.

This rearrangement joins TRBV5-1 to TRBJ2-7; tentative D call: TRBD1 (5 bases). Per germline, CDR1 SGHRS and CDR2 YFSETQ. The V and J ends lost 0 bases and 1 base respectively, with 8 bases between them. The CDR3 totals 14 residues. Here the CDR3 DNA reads TGCGCCAGCAGCTTGGATGCAGGGTCCTACGAGCAGTACTTC. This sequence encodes CASSLDAGSYEQYF.

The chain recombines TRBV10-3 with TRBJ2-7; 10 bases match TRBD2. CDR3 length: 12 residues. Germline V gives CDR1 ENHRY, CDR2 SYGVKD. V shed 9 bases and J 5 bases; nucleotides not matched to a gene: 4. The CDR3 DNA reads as TGTGCCATGGGGACTAGCGCTAACGAGCAGTACTTC. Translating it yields CAMGTSANEQYF.

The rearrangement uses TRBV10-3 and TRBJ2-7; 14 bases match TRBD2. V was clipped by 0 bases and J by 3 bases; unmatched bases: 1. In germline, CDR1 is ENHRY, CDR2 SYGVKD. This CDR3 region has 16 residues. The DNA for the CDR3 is TGTGCCATCAGTGAGTCGGGGACTAGCGGGAGCTACGAGCAGTACTTC. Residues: CAISESGTSGSYEQYF.

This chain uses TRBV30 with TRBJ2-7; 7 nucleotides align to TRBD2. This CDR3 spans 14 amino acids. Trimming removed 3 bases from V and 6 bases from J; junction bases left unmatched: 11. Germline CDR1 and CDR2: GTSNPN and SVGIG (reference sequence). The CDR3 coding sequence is TGTGCCTGGAGACCCGGACTAGACGCAGGCGAGCAGTACTTC. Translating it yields CAWRPGLDAGEQYF.

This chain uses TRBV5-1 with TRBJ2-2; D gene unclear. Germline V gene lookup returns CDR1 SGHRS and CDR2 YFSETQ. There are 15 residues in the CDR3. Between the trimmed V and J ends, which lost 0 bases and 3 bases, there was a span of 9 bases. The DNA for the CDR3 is TGCGCCAGCAGCTTGGGGGCTCCCGACACCGGGGAGCTGTTTTTT. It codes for CASSLGAPDTGELFF.

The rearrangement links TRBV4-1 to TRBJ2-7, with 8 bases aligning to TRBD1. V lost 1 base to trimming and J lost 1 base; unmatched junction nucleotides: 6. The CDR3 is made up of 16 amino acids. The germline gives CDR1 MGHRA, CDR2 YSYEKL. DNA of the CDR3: TGCGCCAGCAGCCAAGGAGGGACAGGAAATTCCTACGAGCAGTACTTC. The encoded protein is CASSQGGTGNSYEQYF.

The DNA of the CDR3 is TGTGCCAGCAGCTCGATCCGGGACAGTTGGGAGACCCAGTACTTC. It codes for CASSSIRDSWETQYF. This sequence joins TRBV7-2 and TRBJ2-5, with TRBD1 identical over 7 bases. Germline V CDR1 and CDR2: SGHTA, FQGNSA. Germline trimming cut 4 bases from V and 5 bases from J; bases unmatched to any gene: 10. This CDR3 spans 15 amino acids.

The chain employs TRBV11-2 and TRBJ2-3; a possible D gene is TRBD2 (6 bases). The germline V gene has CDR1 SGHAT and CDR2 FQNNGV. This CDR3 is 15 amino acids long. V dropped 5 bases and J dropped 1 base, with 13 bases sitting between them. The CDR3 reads CASSESGFGTDTQYF. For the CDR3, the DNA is TGTGCCAGCAGCGAAAGCGGGTTCGGCACAGATACGCAGTATTTT.

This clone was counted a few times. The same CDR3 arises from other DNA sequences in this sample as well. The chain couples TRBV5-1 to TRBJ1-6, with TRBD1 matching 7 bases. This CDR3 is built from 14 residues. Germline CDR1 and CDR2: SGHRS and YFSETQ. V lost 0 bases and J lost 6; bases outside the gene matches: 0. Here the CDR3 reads CASSLGQGNSPLHF. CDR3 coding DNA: TGCGCCAGCAGCTTGGGACAGGGTAATTCACCCCTCCACTTT.

The CDR3 loop reads CASSSETGFNGYTF. In nucleotides, the CDR3 is TGTGCCAGCAGTTCGGAGACAGGGTTTAATGGCTACACCTTC. The rearrangement joins TRBV27 to TRBJ1-2; 7 positions agree with TRBD1. The trim removed 4 bases at V and 6 bases at J, leaving 8 bases unmatched. This CDR3 has 14 amino acids. Germline V gene sequence: CDR1 MNHEY, CDR2 SMNVEV (reference sequence).

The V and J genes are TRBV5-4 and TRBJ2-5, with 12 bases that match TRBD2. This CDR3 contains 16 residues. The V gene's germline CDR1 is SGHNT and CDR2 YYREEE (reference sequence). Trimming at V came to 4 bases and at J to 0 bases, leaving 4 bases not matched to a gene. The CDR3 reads CASSTGLAGYQETQYF. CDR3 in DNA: TGTGCCAGCAGCACTGGACTAGCGGGATACCAAGAGACCCAGTACTTC.

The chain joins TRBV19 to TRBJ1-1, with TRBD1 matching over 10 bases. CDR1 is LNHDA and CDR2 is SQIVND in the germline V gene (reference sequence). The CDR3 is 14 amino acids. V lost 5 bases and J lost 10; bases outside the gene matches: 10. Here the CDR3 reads CASSVTGGESGAFF. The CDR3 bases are TGTGCCAGTAGTGTGACAGGGGGCGAATCTGGAGCTTTCTTT.

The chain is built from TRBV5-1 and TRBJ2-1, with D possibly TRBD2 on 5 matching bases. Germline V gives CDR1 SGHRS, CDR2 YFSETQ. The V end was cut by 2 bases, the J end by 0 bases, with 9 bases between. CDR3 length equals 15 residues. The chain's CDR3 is CASSFVGVSYNEQFF. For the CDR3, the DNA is TGCGCCAGCAGCTTCGTCGGGGTCTCCTACAATGAGCAGTTCTTC.

The CDR3 spells CAISEPTRQGSYEQYF. For the CDR3, the DNA is TGTGCCATCAGTGAGCCCACAAGACAGGGCTCCTACGAGCAGTACTTC. This rearrangement joins TRBV10-3 to TRBJ2-7; TRBD1 agrees at 7 bases. Germline CDR1 reads ENHRY; CDR2 reads SYGVKD. V shed 2 bases and J 0 bases; nucleotides not matched to a gene: 7. The CDR3 has 16 residues.

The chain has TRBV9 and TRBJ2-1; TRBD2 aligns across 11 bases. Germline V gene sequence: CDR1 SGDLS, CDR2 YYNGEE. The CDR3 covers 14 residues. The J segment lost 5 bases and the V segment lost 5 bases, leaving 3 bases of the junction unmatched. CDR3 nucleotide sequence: TGTGCCAGCAGAGGGACTAGCGGAAACAATGAGCAGTTCTTC. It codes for CASRGTSGNNEQFF.

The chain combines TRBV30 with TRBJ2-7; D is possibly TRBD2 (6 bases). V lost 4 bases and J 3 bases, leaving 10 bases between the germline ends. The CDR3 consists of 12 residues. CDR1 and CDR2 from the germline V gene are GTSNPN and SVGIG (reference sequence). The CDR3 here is CAWMGRDYEQYF. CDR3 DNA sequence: TGTGCCTGGATGGGGCGGGACTACGAGCAGTACTTC. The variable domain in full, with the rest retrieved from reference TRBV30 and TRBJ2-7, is SQTIHQWPATLVQPVGSPLSLECTVEGTSNPNLYWYRQAAGRGLQLLFYSVGIGQISSEVPQNLSASRPQDRQFILSSKKLLLSDSGFYLCAWMGRDYEQYFGPGTRLTVT.

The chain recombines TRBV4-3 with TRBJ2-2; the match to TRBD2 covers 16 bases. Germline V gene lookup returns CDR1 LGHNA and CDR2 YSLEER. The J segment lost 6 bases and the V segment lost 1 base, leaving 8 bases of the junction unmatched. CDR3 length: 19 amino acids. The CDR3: CASSQVGPGLAGGPGELFF. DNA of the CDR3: TGCGCCAGCAGCCAAGTGGGGCCGGGACTAGCGGGAGGGCCCGGGGAGCTGTTTTTT.

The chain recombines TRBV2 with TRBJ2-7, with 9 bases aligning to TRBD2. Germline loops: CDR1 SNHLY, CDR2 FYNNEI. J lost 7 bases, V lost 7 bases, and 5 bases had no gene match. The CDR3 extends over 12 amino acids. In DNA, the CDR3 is TGTGCCAGCAAAGCGGGAGGTCGGGAGCAGTACTTC. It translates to CASKAGGREQYF.